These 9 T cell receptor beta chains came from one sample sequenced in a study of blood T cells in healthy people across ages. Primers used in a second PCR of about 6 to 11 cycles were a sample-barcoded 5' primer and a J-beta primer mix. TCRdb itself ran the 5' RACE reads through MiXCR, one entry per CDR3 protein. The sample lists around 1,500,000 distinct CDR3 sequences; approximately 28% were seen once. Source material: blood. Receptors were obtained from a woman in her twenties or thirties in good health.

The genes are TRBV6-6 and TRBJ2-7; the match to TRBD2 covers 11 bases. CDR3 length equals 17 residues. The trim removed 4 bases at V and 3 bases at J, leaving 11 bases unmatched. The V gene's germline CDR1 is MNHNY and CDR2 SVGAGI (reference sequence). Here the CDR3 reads CASSFTSGSSPSYEQYF. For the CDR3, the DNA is TGTGCCAGCAGTTTTACTAGCGGGAGCTCCCCAAGCTACGAGCAGTACTTC.

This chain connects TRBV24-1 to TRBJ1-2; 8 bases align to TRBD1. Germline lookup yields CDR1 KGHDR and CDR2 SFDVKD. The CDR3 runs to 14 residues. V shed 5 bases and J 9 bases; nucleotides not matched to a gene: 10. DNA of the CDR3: TGTGCCACCAGTGGAAACGGGACAGGAAGGAGCTACACCTTC. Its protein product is CATSGNGTGRSYTF.

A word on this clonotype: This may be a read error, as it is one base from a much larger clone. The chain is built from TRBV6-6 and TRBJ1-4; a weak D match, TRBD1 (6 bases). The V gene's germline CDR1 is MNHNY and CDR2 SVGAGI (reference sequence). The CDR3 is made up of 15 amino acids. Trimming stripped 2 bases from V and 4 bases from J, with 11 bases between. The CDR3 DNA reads TGTGCCAGCAGTTACCCAAGACAGGATAATGAAAAACTGTTTTTT. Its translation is CASSYPRQDNEKLFF.

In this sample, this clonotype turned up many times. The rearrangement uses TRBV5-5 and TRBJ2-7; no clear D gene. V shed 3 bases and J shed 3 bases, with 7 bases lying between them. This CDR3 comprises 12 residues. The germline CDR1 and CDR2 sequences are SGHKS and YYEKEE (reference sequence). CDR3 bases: TGTGCCAGCAGCTCGACGATCTACGAGCAGTACTTC. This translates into CASSSTIYEQYF. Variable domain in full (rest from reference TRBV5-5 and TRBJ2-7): DAGVTQSPTHLIKTRGQQVTLRCSPISGHKSVSWYQQVLGQGPQFIFQYYEKEERGRGNFPDRFSARQFPNYSSELNVNALLLGDSALYLCASSSTIYEQYFGPGTRLTVT.

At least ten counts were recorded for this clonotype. Here the CDR3 DNA reads TGTGCCAGTAGTATATCGGTGGGTCAGCCCCAGCATTTT. The encoded protein is CASSISVGQPQHF. The J gene is TRBJ1-5, the V gene TRBV19; unclear D gene. The V end lost 2 bases, the J end lost 6 bases, and 8 bases lay between the germline ends. Germline V lookup: CDR1 LNHDA, CDR2 SQIVND (reference sequence). This CDR3 contains 13 residues. The entire variable domain, with the rest obtained from reference TRBV19 and TRBJ1-5, is as follows: DGGITQSPKYLFRKEGQNVTLSCEQNLNHDAMYWYRQDPGQGLRLIYYSQIVNDFQKGDIAEGYSVSREKKESFPLTVTSAQKNPTAFYLCASSISVGQPQHFGDGTRLSIL.

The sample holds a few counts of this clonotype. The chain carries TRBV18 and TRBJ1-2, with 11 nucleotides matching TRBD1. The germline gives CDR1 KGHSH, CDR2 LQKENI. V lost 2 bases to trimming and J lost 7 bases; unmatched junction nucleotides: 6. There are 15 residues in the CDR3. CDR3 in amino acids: CASSPAGQGAVGYTF. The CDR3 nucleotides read TGTGCCAGCTCACCAGCCGGACAGGGGGCGGTTGGCTACACCTTC.

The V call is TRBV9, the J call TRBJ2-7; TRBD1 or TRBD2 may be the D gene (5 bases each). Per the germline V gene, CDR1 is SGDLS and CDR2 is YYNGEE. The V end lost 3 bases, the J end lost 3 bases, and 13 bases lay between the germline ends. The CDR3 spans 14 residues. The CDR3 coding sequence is TGTGCCAGCAGCGGAGGGAGTCAGGGCTACGAGCAGTACTTC. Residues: CASSGGSQGYEQYF.

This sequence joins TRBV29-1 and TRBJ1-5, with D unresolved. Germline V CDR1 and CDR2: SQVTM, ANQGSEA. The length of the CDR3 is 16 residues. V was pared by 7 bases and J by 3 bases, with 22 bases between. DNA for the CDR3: TGCAGCGCCTTGGAAGTGGCCGGACCCTCCAATCAGCCCCAGCATTTT. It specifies CSALEVAGPSNQPQHF.

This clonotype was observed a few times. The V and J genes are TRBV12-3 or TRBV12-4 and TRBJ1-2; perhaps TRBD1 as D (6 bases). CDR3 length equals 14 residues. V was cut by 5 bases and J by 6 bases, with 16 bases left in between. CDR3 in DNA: TGTGCCAGCAGTATCGAGACAGGCTTCCATGGCTACACCTTC. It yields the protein CASSIETGFHGYTF.